This TCR beta chain was sequenced in a study of T cell repertoires in cytomegalovirus infection. Findings and caveats of the study: In two of eight donors, the top clonotype was HLA-C-restricted CMV-specific.

In regard to this clonotype: Its antigen remains unknown.

TCRdb processed the reads anew with MiXCR; each CDR3 protein has one entry. Of approximately 190,000 distinct CDR3 sequences detected, 7.5% to 10% appear once; the ten largest clones hold about 4.6%. The origin of this receptor is a human donor in good health (CMV status not recorded). Some clones in this sample may be carry-over from other donors' samples. The source material was PBMCs.

Here the CDR3 DNA reads TGCGCCAGCAGCCTGGACCTTATGACGGCAGATACGCAGTATTTT. Translation gives CASSLDLMTADTQYF. V usage is TRBV5-1 and J usage is TRBJ2-3, with D unresolved. V gave up 4 bases and J gave up 4 bases, with 16 bases separating them. The CDR3 is 15 residues long. Germline V lookup: CDR1 SGHRS, CDR2 YFSETQ. The entire variable domain, with the rest obtained from reference TRBV5-1 and TRBJ2-3, is as follows: KAGVTQTPRYLIKTRGQQVTLSCSPISGHRSVSWYQQTPGQGLQFLFEYFSETQRNKGNFPGRFSGRQFSNSRSEMNVSTLELGDSALYLCASSLDLMTADTQYFGPGTRLTVL.